This T cell receptor beta chain emerged from a study of blood T cell repertoires in COVID-19. Profiling relied on immunoSEQ multiplex PCR, and the TCRdb table lists in-frame clones only, not all of them. This table holds fewer than 350,000 clones, roughly 88% found once. This CDR3 is built from 15 residues. The germline V gene encodes CDR1 LNHNV and CDR2 YYDKDF (reference sequence). Between the trimmed V and J ends, which lost 0 bases and 9 bases, there was a span of 15 bases. This receptor was identified in a man aged 25-45 years who had recovered from COVID-19. The sample comprised PBMCs or T cells enriched from blood (not recorded which). This chain links TRBV15 with TRBJ2-1; no definite D call. The CDR3 sequence: CATSRDLGLLGEQFF. CDR3 coding DNA: TGTGCCACCAGCAGAGATCTCGGGTTACTCGGTGAGCAGTTCTTC. The full variable domain, completed using reference TRBV15 and TRBJ2-1, is DAMVIQNPRYQVTQFGKPVTLSCSQTLNHNVMYWYQQKSSQAPKLLFHYYDKDFNNEADTPDNFQSRRPNTSFCFLDIRSPGLGDTAMYLCATSRDLGLLGEQFFGPGTRLTVL.